A selection of T cell receptor beta chains follows, all from one sample in a study of blood T cell repertoires in COVID-19. Method: immunoSEQ multiplex PCR; TCRdb's copy keeps in-frame clones and lacks some. This table holds about 270,000 clones, approximately 86% found once. Sequencing was carried out using peripheral blood. These receptor sequences come from a man aged 40-49 years with active or convalescent COVID-19. Both conserved end residues are part of each CDR3. D genes are given only for firm matches. Not all rows give a size; the values are once, few, many and, for expanded clones, a class.

NA,NA,TRBJ1-3,TRBV25-1,CASSEWTIGNTIYF,TGTGCCAGCAGTGAATGGACTATTGGAAACACCATATATTTT
NA,NA,TRBJ2-4,TRBV11-2,CASSLPRLADIQYF,TGTGCCAGCAGCTTACCGCGGCTAGCCGACATTCAGTACTTC
NA,TRBD1,TRBJ1-1,TRBV2,CASSVSGGTEAFF,TGTGCCAGCAGTGTTTCAGGGGGGACTGAAGCTTTCTTT
NA,NA,TRBJ2-7,TRBV5-1,CASSLGGNPEQYF,TGCGCCAGCAGCTTGGGAGGGAACCCCGAGCAGTACTTC
NA,TRBD2,TRBJ2-7,TRBV4-1,CASSQARAGDIYEQYF,TGCGCCAGCAGCCAAGCCCGAGCGGGAGACATATACGAGCAGTACTTC
NA,TRBD2,TRBJ2-2,TRBV11-3,CASSAPGLADTGELFF,TGTGCCAGCAGCGCGCCGGGACTAGCGGACACCGGGGAGCTGTTTTTT
NA,TRBD1,TRBJ1-5,TRBV7-2,CASSSGQGDQPQHF,TGTGCCAGCAGCTCAGGACAGGGGGATCAGCCCCAGCATTTT
NA,TRBD1,TRBJ1-3,TRBV7-9,CASSLGQGASGNTIYF,TGTGCCAGCAGCTTAGGACAGGGTGCCTCTGGAAACACCATATATTTT
NA,NA,TRBJ1-1,TRBV12-3/TRBV12-4,CASSQTGNTEAFF,TGTGCCAGCAGCCAGACGGGGAACACTGAAGCTTTCTTT
NA,TRBD2,TRBJ2-3,TRBV5-4,CASSPPMSGGPDTQYF,TGTGCCAGCAGCCCTCCCATGAGCGGGGGTCCAGATACGCAGTATTTT
NA,NA,TRBJ1-2,TRBV24-1,CATSDSRQYGYTF,TGTGCCACCAGTGATTCACGACAGTATGGCTACACCTTC
NA,NA,TRBJ1-1,TRBV4-1,CASSQEGGRNTEAFF,TGCGCCAGCAGCCAAGAAGGGGGAAGGAACACTGAAGCTTTCTTT
once,TRBD1,TRBJ2-1,TRBV29-1,CSGRTGNIAEQFF,TGCAGCGGGAGGACAGGGAATATCGCCGAGCAGTTCTTC
once,NA,TRBJ1-1,TRBV10-1,CASSLGTNTEAFF,TGCGCCAGCAGTCTGGGCACGAACACTGAAGCTTTCTTT
once,TRBD1,TRBJ1-3,TRBV7-3,CASSLQGAGNTIYF,TGTGCCAGCAGCTTACAGGGGGCTGGAAACACCATATATTTT
NA,TRBD1,TRBJ1-3,TRBV2,CASSRQGGNTIYF,TGTGCCAGCAGTCGACAGGGAGGAAACACCATATATTTT
NA,TRBD1,TRBJ2-1,TRBV11-2,CASSSGTDPYNEQFF,TGTGCCAGCAGCAGTGGGACAGACCCTTACAATGAGCAGTTCTTC
NA,NA,TRBJ2-7,TRBV5-1,CASSSLYEQYF,TGCGCCAGCAGCTCACTCTACGAGCAGTACTTC
NA,TRBD2,TRBJ2-4,TRBV4-2,CASSQFGGGLAKNIQYF,TGTGCCAGCAGCCAATTTGGGGGGGGTTTAGCCAAAAACATTCAGTACTTC
NA,TRBD2,TRBJ2-2,TRBV20-1,CSASKGGSYTGELFF,TGCAGTGCTAGTAAGGGAGGGTCGTACACCGGGGAGCTGTTTTTT
NA,TRBD1,TRBJ1-2,TRBV27,CASSDVQGLNGYTF,TGTGCCAGCAGCGACGTACAGGGGCTCAATGGCTACACCTTC
NA,NA,TRBJ1-1,TRBV6-1,CASFKGENTEAFF,TGTGCCAGCTTTAAGGGGGAGAACACTGAAGCTTTCTTT
NA,TRBD2,TRBJ2-7,TRBV4-1,CASSQDVYRGTSVYEQYF,TGCGCCAGCAGCCAAGATGTCTACAGGGGGACTAGCGTTTACGAGCAGTACTTC
NA,TRBD1,TRBJ1-4,TRBV5-1,CASSLDRGGKLFF,TGCGCCAGCAGCTTAGACAGGGGTGGGAAACTGTTTTTT
once,NA,TRBJ2-5,TRBV28,CASTLTGNQETQYF,TGTGCCAGCACCCTCACAGGGAACCAAGAGACCCAGTACTTC
NA,NA,TRBJ2-2,TRBV29-1,CSVRGARHTGELFF,TGCAGCGTACGGGGGGCTAGACACACCGGGGAGCTGTTTTTT
NA,TRBD2,TRBJ2-5,TRBV10-1,CASSELTSGGRETQYF,TGCGCCAGCAGTGAGTTGACTAGCGGGGGACGCGAGACCCAGTACTTC
NA,TRBD2,TRBJ2-7,TRBV7-2,CASSLARAGVNEQYF,TGTGCCAGCAGCTTAGCGAGGGCGGGAGTGAACGAGCAGTACTTC
NA,TRBD1,TRBJ1-5,TRBV6-6,CASRPPGTGANQPQHF,TGTGCCAGCAGACCGCCCGGGACAGGGGCGAATCAGCCCCAGCATTTT
NA,TRBD1,TRBJ1-2,TRBV19,CASSRDRVEGYTF,TGTGCCAGTAGCAGGGACAGGGTGGAAGGCTACACCTTC
many,NA,TRBJ1-4,TRBV27,CASSLTGGQEKLFF,TGTGCCAGCAGTTTAACGGGGGGACAAGAAAAACTGTTTTTT
NA,TRBD1,TRBJ2-7,TRBV11-2,CASSLSATGGHEQYF,TGTGCCAGCAGCTTATCCGCCACAGGGGGCCACGAGCAGTACTTC
once,NA,TRBJ1-6,TRBV10-1,CASGRERNSPLHF,TGCGCCAGCGGTAGGGAGAGGAATTCACCCCTCCACTTT
NA,NA,TRBJ1-1,TRBV4-1,CASSQDGRGEGPEAFF,TGCGCCAGCAGCCAGGATGGCCGGGGGGAAGGGCCTGAAGCTTTCTTT